The source of this TCR beta chain is a study of OX40 agonist ivuxolimab in advanced cancers. CDR3 length: 14 residues. The germline V gene has CDR1 SGHTA and CDR2 FQGNSA. V was pared by 1 base and J by 0 bases, with 6 bases between. Produced via immunoSEQ multiplex PCR; TCRdb's table is partial and in-frame only. In the table there are about 40,000 clones, roughly four fifths of which are singletons. The material was CD4+ or CD8+ T cells sorted from blood, obtained in a trial of the OX40 agonist ivuxolimab. The V and J genes are TRBV7-2 and TRBJ1-2; D remains unclear. The sequence came from an adult with an advanced solid tumor such as melanoma, head and neck, liver or kidney cancer. The CDR3 reads CASSLGSTNYGYTF. CDR3 nucleotide sequence: TGTGCCAGCAGCTTAGGATCTACTAACTATGGCTACACCTTC.